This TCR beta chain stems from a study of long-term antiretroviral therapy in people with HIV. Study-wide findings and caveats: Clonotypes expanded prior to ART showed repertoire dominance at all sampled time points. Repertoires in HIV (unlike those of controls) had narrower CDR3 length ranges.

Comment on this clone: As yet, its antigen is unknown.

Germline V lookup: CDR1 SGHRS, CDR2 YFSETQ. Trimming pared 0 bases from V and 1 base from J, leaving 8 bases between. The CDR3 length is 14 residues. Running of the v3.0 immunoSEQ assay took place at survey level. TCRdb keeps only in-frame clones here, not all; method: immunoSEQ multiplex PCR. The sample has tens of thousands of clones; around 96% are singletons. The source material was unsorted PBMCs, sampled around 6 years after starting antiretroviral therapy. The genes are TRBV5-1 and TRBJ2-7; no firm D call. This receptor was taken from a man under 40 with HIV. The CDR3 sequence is CASSLGGMSYEQYF. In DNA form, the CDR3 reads TGCGCCAGCAGCTTGGGTGGGATGTCCTACGAGCAGTACTTC. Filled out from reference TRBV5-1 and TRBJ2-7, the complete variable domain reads KAGVTQTPRYLIKTRGQQVTLSCSPISGHRSVSWYQQTPGQGLQFLFEYFSETQRNKGNFPGRFSGRQFSNSRSEMNVSTLELGDSALYLCASSLGGMSYEQYFGPGTRLTVT.